This TCR beta chain appears in the sequencing data of a study of T cells in Graves' hyperthyroidism and ophthalmopathy. Study-wide points: Most clonotypes expanded in the thyroid (above 0.001) were also present in blood.

The CDR3 has 15 residues. The V end lost 6 bases, the J end lost 2 bases, and 14 bases lay between the germline ends. Amplified TCR beta CDR3 regions derived from RNA transcripts. The primer set for the first-round RT-PCR of the TCR CDR3 was HTBI. MiXCR was run by TCRdb on the multiplex PCR reads, yielding one entry per CDR3 protein. Here the sample spans hundreds of thousands of distinct CDR3 sequences, roughly 14% being singletons. Subjects with ophthalmopathy showed a Clinical Activity Score no lower than 3, a NOSPECS grade no lower than 4, and a duration shorter than 3 months. This clonotype was counted many times. Its cognate antigen is unknown.

The source material was blood. This chain connects TRBV12-3 or TRBV12-4 to TRBJ1-3, with D tentatively TRBD1 (5 bases). This TCR derives from a man aged 18-30 years with Graves' ophthalmopathy. DNA for the CDR3: TGTGCCAGCAGCCCCCAGGGTTCCACTGGAAACACCATATATTTT. It translates to CASSPQGSTGNTIYF.